A selection of T cell receptor beta chains follows, all from one sample in a study of Graves' ophthalmopathy and Graves' hyperthyroidism. TCRdb reanalysed the multiplex PCR reads using MiXCR and keeps one entry per CDR3 protein. The data show about 14,000 distinct CDR3 sequences, 50% seen once. The sequencing sample was made of peripheral blood. These TCRs come from a woman aged 30 to 39 with Graves' ophthalmopathy. Each CDR3 is given with its conserved first and last residue. The D gene is left open where the match is weak. Size tells how often a clone was seen (once, few, many) or the class of an expanded clone, and some rows leave it out.

TRBV24-1	TRBJ1-5	-	-	CATSDLTRNQPQHF	TGTGCCACCAGTGATTTGACTAGGAATCAGCCCCAGCATTTT
TRBV28	TRBJ2-1	-	-	CASNLALDEQFF	TGTGCCAGCAATTTAGCCCTCGACGAGCAGTTCTTC
TRBV19	TRBJ2-7	TRBD1	-	CASSPGTGPSYEQYF	TGTGCCAGTAGTCCAGGGACAGGGCCCTCCTACGAGCAGTACTTC
TRBV19	TRBJ1-2	-	-	CASNQGAQGGYTF	TGTGCCAGTAATCAAGGAGCGCAGGGAGGCTACACCTTC
TRBV29-1	TRBJ1-1	TRBD1	many	CSVSGTDTEAFF	TGCAGCGTTTCCGGGACAGACACTGAAGCTTTCTTT
TRBV11-1	TRBJ2-3	TRBD2	medium-sized	CASSLALAGGTTQYF	TGTGCCAGCAGCTTAGCGCTAGCGGGAGGGACAACGCAGTATTTT
TRBV20-1	TRBJ2-1	TRBD2	many	CSATTSGRSREQFF	TGCAGTGCCACGACTAGCGGGAGATCCCGTGAGCAGTTCTTC
TRBV9	TRBJ1-1	-	-	CASSVHPHPSMNTEAFF	TGTGCCAGCAGCGTCCACCCCCATCCGTCCATGAACACTGAAGCTTTCTTT
TRBV6-5	TRBJ2-7	TRBD2	many	CASSYSGSGRARAYEQYF	TGTGCCAGCAGTTACTCGGGTAGCGGGAGGGCCAGGGCCTACGAGCAGTACTTC
TRBV10-3	TRBJ1-5	TRBD1	-	CATYSGQGSFQPQHF	TGTGCCACCTATTCAGGACAGGGTTCATTTCAGCCCCAGCATTTT
TRBV2	TRBJ2-1	TRBD1	many	CASKRTGENEQFF	TGTGCCAGCAAGAGGACAGGGGAGAATGAGCAGTTCTTC
TRBV20-1	TRBJ2-3	TRBD1	many	CSARTGRTDTQYF	TGCAGTGCGAGGACAGGGAGGACAGATACGCAGTATTTT
TRBV27	TRBJ2-3	TRBD2	many	CASRLAGPSGDTQYF	TGTGCCAGCAGGCTAGCGGGTCCCTCGGGGGATACGCAGTATTTT
TRBV10-3	TRBJ2-7	-	few	CAISDREQAAYDQYF	TGTGCCATCAGTGATAGAGAACAGGCGGCATACGATCAGTACTTC
TRBV19	TRBJ1-6	TRBD1	-	CASTRGGSSYNSPLHF	TGTGCCAGTACCAGGGGGGGAAGCTCCTATAATTCACCCCTCCACTTT
TRBV15	TRBJ1-4	TRBD1	many	CATSRDATGGPEKLFF	TGTGCCACCAGCAGAGATGCGACAGGGGGTCCTGAAAAACTGTTTTTT
TRBV5-4	TRBJ2-1	TRBD2	-	CASSLEAGHYNEQFF	TGTGCCAGCAGCTTGGAAGCGGGGCACTACAATGAGCAGTTCTTC
TRBV19	TRBJ2-5	TRBD1	-	CASSLRTGVETQYF	TGTGCCAGTAGTCTTCGGACAGGAGTTGAGACCCAGTACTTC
TRBV5-4	TRBJ2-7	TRBD2	-	CASRTGTSGRKPYEQYF	TGTGCCAGCAGAACCGGGACTAGCGGGAGAAAACCCTACGAGCAGTACTTC
TRBV20-1	TRBJ1-1	-	-	CSAFTGNTEAFF	TGCAGTGCTTTCACAGGGAACACTGAAGCTTTCTTT
TRBV2	TRBJ2-1	TRBD2	many	CASSWTSGRAASYNEQFF	TGTGCCAGCAGTTGGACTAGCGGGAGGGCCGCATCCTACAATGAGCAGTTCTTC
TRBV20-1	TRBJ2-7	TRBD1	-	CSAGTGNVVYEQYF	TGCAGTGCGGGGACAGGGAATGTAGTTTACGAGCAGTACTTC
TRBV5-1	TRBJ1-1	-	-	CASSYGRPNTEAFF	TGCGCCAGCAGCTACGGACGGCCGAACACTGAAGCTTTCTTT
TRBV20-1	TRBJ2-1	TRBD1	few	CSAIHRDRPQNEQFF	TGCAGTGCTATCCACCGGGACAGGCCTCAGAATGAGCAGTTCTTC
TRBV2	TRBJ2-1	-	-	CASSEAPRGYNEQFF	TGTGCCAGCAGTGAAGCGCCTCGCGGGTACAATGAGCAGTTCTTC
TRBV20-1	TRBJ2-5	TRBD2	-	CSARAAGGWETQYF	TGCAGTGCTAGGGCGGCGGGAGGTTGGGAGACCCAGTACTTC